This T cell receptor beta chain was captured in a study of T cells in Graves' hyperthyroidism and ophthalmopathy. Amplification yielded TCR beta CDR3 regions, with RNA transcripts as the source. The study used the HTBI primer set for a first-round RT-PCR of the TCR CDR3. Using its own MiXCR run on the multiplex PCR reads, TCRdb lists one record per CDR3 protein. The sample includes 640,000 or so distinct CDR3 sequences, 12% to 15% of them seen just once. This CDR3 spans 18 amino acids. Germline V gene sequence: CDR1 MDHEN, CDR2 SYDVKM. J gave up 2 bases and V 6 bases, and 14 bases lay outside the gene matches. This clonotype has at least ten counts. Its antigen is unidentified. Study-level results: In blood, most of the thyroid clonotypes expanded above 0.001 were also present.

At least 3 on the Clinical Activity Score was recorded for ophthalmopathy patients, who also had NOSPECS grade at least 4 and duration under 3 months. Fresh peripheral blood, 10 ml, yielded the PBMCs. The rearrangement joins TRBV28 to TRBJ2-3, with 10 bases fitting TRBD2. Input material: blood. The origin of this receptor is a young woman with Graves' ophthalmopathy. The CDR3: CASSVFLERGGDTDTQYF. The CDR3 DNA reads TGTGCCAGCAGCGTGTTTCTGGAGCGGGGGGGGGACACAGATACGCAGTATTTT.